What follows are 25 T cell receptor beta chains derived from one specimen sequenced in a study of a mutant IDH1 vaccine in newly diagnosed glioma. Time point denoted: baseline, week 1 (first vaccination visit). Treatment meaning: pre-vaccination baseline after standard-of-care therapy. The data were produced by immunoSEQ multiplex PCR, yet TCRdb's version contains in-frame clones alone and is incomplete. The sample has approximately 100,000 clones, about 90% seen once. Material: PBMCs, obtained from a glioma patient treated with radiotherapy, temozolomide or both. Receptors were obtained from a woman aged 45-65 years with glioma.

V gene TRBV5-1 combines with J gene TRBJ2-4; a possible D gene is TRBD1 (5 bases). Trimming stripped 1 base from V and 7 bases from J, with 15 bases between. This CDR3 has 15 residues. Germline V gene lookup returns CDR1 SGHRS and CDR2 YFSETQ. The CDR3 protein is CASSLMPVRDNIQYF. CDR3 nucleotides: TGCGCCAGCAGCTTGATGCCTGTCAGGGATAACATTCAGTACTTC.

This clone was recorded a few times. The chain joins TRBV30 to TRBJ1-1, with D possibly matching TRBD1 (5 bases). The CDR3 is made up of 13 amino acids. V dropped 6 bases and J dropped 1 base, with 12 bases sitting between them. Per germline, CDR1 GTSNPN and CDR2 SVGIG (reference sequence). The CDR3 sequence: CACRAGSNTEAFF. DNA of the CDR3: TGTGCCTGCCGGGCAGGGTCGAACACTGAAGCTTTCTTT.

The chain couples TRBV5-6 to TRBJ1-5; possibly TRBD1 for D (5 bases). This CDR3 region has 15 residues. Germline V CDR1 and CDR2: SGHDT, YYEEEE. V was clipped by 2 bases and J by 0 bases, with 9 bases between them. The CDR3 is CASSFTGGSNQPQHF. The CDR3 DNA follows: TGTGCCAGCAGCTTTACAGGAGGTAGCAATCAGCCCCAGCATTTT.

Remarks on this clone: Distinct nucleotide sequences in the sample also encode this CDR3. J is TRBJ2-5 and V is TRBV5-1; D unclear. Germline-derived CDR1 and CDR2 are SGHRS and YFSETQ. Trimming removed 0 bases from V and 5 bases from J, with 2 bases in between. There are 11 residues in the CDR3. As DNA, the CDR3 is TGCGCCAGCAGCTTGGCGGAGACCCAGTACTTC. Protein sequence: CASSLAETQYF.

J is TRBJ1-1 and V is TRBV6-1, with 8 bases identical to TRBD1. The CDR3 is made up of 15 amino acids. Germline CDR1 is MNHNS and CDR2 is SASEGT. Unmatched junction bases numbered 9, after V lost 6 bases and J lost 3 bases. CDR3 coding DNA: TGTGCCAGCAGACTAGGACAGGGCCGAGACACTGAAGCTTTCTTT. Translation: CASRLGQGRDTEAFF.

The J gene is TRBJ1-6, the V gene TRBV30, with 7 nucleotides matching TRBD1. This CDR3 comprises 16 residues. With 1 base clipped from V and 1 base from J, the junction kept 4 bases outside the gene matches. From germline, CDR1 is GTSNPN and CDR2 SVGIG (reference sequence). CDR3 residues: CAWSGQGGSYNSPLHF. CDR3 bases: TGTGCCTGGAGTGGTCAGGGGGGATCCTATAATTCACCCCTCCACTTT.

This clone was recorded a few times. The CDR3 sequence: CASSRLAVYNEQFF. The CDR3 region has the DNA TGTGCCAGCAGCCGACTAGCGGTCTACAATGAGCAGTTCTTC. The V gene is TRBV7-9, the J gene TRBJ2-1; TRBD2 agrees at 9 bases. In germline, CDR1 is SEHNR, CDR2 FQNEAQ (reference sequence). There are 14 residues in the CDR3. With V trimmed by 5 bases and J by 3 bases, 2 bases remained unmatched.

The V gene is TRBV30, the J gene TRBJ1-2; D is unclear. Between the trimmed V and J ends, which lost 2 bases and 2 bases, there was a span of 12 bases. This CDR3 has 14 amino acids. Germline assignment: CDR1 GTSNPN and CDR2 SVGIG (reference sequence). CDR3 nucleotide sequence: TGTGCCTGGAGTTCGAGAAGGACGAACTATGGCTACACCTTC. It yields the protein CAWSSRRTNYGYTF. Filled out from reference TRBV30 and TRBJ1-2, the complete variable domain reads SQTIHQWPATLVQPVGSPLSLECTVEGTSNPNLYWYRQAAGRGLQLLFYSVGIGQISSEVPQNLSASRPQDRQFILSSKKLLLSDSGFYLCAWSSRRTNYGYTFGSGTRLTVV.

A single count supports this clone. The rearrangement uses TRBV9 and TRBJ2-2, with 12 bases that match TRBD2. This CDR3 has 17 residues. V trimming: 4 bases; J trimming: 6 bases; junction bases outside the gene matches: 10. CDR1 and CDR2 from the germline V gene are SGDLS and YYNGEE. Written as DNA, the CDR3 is TGTGCCAGCAGCCTCCCCCGACTAGCGGGAGTACCCGGGGAGCTGTTTTTT. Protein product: CASSLPRLAGVPGELFF.

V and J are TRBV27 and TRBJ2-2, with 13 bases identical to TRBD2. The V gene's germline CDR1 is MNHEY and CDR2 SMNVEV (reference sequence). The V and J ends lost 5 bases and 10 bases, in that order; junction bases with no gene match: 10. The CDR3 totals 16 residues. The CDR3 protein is CASSARLAGGGEELFF. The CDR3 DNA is TGTGCCAGCAGTGCCCGACTAGCGGGAGGAGGGGAGGAGCTGTTTTTT.

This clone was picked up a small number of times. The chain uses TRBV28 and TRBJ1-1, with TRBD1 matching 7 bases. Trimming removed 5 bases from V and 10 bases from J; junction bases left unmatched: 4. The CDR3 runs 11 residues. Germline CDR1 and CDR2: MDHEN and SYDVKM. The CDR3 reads CASSRTGGAFF. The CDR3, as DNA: TGTGCCAGCAGTAGGACAGGAGGAGCTTTCTTT.

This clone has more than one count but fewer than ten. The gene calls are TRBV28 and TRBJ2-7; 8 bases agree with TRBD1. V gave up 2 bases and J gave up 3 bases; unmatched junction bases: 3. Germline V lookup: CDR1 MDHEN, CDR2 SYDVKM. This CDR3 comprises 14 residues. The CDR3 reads CASSLPGQVYEQYF. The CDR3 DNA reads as TGTGCCAGCAGTTTACCGGGACAGGTCTACGAGCAGTACTTC.

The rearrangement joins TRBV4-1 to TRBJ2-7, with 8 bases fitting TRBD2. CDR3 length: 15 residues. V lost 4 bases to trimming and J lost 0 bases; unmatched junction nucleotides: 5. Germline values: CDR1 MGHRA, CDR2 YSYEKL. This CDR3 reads CASSPLAGPSYEQYF. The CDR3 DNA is TGCGCCAGCAGCCCTTTAGCGGGACCCTCCTACGAGCAGTACTTC.

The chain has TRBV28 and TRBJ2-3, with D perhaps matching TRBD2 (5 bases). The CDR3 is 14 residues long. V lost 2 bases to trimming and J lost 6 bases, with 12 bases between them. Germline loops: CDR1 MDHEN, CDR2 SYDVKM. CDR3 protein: CASSLPGLGDTQYF. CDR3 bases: TGTGCCAGCAGTTTACCTGGACTGGGGGATACGCAGTATTTT.

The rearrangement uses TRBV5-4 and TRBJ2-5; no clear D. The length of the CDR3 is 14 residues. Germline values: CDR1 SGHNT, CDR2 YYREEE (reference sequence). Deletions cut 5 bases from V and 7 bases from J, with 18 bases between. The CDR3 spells CASRTPESDATQYF. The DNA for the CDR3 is TGTGCCAGCAGAACACCTGAGTCGGATGCGACCCAGTACTTC.

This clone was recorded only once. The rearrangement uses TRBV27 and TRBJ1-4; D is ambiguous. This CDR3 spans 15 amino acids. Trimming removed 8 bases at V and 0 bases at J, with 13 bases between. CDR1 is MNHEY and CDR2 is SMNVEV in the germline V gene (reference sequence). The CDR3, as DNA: TGTGCCAGCGGCTATCAAACTTCAACTAATGAAAAACTGTTTTTT. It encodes CASGYQTSTNEKLFF.

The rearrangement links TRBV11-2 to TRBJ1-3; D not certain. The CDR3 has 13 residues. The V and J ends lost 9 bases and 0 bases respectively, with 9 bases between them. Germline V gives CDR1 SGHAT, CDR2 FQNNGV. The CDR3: CASSGISGNTIYF. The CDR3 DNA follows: TGTGCCAGTTCCGGGATCTCTGGAAACACCATATATTTT.

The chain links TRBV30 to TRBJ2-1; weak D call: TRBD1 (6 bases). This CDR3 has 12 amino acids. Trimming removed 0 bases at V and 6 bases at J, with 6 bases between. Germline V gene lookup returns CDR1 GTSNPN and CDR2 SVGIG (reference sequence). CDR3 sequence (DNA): TGTGCCTGGAGTGTACAGGGCAATGAGCAGTTCTTC. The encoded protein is CAWSVQGNEQFF.

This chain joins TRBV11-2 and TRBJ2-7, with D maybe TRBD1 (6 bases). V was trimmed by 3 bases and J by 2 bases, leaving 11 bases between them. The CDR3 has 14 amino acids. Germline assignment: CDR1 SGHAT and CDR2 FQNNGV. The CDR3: CASSFAGVTYEQYF. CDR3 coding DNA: TGTGCCAGCAGCTTCGCAGGGGTAACCTACGAGCAGTACTTC.

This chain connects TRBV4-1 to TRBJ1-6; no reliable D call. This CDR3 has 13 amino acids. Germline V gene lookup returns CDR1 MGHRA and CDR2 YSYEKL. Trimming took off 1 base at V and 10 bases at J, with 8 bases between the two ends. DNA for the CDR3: TGCGCCAGCAGCCAAGTGTTGGGGTCACCCCTCCACTTT. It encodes CASSQVLGSPLHF.

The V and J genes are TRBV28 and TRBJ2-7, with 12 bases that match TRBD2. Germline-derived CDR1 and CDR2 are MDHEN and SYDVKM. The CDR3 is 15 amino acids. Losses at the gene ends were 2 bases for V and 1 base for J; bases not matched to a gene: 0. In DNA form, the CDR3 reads TGTGCCAGCAGTTTAACTAGCGGGAGGTCCTACGAGCAGTACTTC. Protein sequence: CASSLTSGRSYEQYF. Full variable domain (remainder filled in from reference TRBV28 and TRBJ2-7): DVKVTQSSRYLVKRTGEKVFLECVQDMDHENMFWYRQDPGLGLRLIYFSYDVKMKEKGDIPEGYSVSREKKERFSLILESASTNQTSMYLCASSLTSGRSYEQYFGPGTRLTVT.

The CDR3 sequence: CASSLSSGIGTEAFF. CDR3 sequence (DNA): TGCGCCAGCAGCTTATCGTCGGGTATTGGAACTGAAGCTTTCTTT. This rearrangement joins TRBV5-1 to TRBJ1-1; D gene uncertain. CDR1 and CDR2 (germline): SGHRS, YFSETQ. Trimming stripped 2 bases from V and 5 bases from J, with 16 bases between. CDR3 length: 15 residues.

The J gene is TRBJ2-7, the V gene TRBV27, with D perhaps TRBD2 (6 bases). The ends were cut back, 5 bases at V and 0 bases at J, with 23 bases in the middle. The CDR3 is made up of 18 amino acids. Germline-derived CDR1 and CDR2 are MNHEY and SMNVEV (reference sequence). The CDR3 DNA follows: TGTGCCAGCAGTAGACCCCCCCACTTGGCTAGCGACTCCTACGAGCAGTACTTC. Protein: CASSRPPHLASDSYEQYF.

The chain's CDR3 is CASRYTGGNTEAFF. CDR3 DNA: TGTGCCAGCAGATACACAGGGGGGAACACTGAAGCTTTCTTT. V and J are TRBV11-2 and TRBJ1-1; 8 bases are shared with TRBD1. Germline V CDR1 and CDR2: SGHAT, FQNNGV. The CDR3 contains 14 residues. With V trimmed by 6 bases and J by 1 base, 4 bases remained unmatched.

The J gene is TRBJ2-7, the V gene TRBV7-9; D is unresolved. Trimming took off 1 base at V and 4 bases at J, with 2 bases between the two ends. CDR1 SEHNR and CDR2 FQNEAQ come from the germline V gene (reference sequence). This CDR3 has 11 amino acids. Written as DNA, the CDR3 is TGTGCCAGCAGCTTAGAGTACGAGCAGTACTTC. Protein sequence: CASSLEYEQYF.